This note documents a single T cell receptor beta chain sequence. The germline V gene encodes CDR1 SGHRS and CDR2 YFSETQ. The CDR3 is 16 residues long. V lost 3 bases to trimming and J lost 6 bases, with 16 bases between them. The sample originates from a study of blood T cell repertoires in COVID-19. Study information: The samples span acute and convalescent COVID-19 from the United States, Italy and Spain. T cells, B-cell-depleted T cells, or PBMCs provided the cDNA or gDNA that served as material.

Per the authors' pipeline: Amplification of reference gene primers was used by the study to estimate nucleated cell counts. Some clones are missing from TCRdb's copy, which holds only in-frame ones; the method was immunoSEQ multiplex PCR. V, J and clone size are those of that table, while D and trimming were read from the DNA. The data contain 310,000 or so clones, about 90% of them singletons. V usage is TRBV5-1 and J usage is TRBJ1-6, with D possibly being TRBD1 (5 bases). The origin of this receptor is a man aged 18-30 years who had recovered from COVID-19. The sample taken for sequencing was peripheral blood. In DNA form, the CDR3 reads TGCGCCAGCAGCTGGGGGGGGACGGACCTTAATTCACCCCTCCACTTT. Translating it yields CASSWGGTDLNSPLHF.